These 31 T cell receptor beta chains came from one sample sequenced in a study of cytotoxic CD8 clonotypes in ibrutinib-treated CLL. Generated by immunoSEQ multiplex PCR, the TCRdb table keeps only in-frame clones and is missing some. The profile shows around 130,000 clones, around 84% of them singletons. The sequencing here drew on PBMCs, taken after 24 months of ibrutinib treatment. These receptors were collected from a human donor with chronic lymphocytic leukemia.

The J gene is TRBJ2-7, the V gene TRBV9, with unresolved D. The CDR3 extends over 14 amino acids. Trimming took off 0 bases at V and 4 bases at J, with 11 bases between the two ends. The germline V gene encodes CDR1 SGDLS and CDR2 YYNGEE. CDR3 residues: CASSVAVGSYEQYF. CDR3 DNA: TGTGCCAGCAGCGTAGCTGTGGGGTCGTACGAGCAGTACTTC.

The chain carries TRBV18 and TRBJ1-1, with TRBD1 matching 10 bases. This CDR3 spans 16 amino acids. Unmatched junction bases numbered 9, after V lost 4 bases and J lost 4 bases. Germline assignment: CDR1 KGHSH and CDR2 LQKENI. CDR3 bases: TGTGCCAGCTCACTAACAGGACAGGGGGGAGGCACTGAAGCTTTCTTT. Its protein product is CASSLTGQGGGTEAFF. The whole variable domain, remainder taken from reference TRBV18 and TRBJ1-1, is NAGVMQNPRHLVRRRGQEARLRCSPMKGHSHVYWYRQLPEEGLKFMVYLQKENIIDESGMPKERFSAEFPKEGPSILRIQQVVRGDSAAYFCASSLTGQGGGTEAFFGQGTRLTVV.

This clone was recorded only once. The chain employs TRBV4-3 and TRBJ2-3; 12 bases are shared with TRBD2. The J segment lost 2 bases and the V segment lost 2 bases, leaving 8 bases of the junction unmatched. Looked up from germline, CDR1 is LGHNA and CDR2 is YSLEER. The CDR3 spans 18 residues. CDR3 DNA sequence: TGCGCCAGCAGCCAAAGTCCACGGACTAGCGGGATCACAGATACGCAGTATTTT. Translation gives CASSQSPRTSGITDTQYF.

V and J are TRBV10-3 and TRBJ1-4; 11 bases fit TRBD1. There are 15 residues in the CDR3. Germline CDR1 and CDR2: ENHRY and SYGVKD. With V trimmed by 7 bases and J by 8 bases, 9 bases remained unmatched. The CDR3 coding sequence is TGTGCCATCAAGTCGGGACAGGGGGGCTACGAAAAACTGTTTTTT. Translating gives CAIKSGQGGYEKLFF.

The chain combines TRBV5-8 with TRBJ2-5; possibly TRBD2 for D (5 bases). The CDR3 is 18 residues long. V was shortened by 2 bases and J by 2 bases, with 22 bases between the two germline ends. The germline V gene encodes CDR1 SGHTS and CDR2 YDEGEE. CDR3 protein: CASSFDLLEGRLQETQYF. CDR3 DNA sequence: TGTGCCAGCAGCTTCGATTTATTAGAGGGCCGGTTGCAAGAGACCCAGTACTTC.

This clone was found a few times. V and J are TRBV10-3 and TRBJ2-5, with D possibly TRBD1 on 6 matching bases. The CDR3 has 13 amino acids. The V end lost 10 bases, the J end lost 2 bases, and 14 bases lay between the germline ends. The germline CDR1 and CDR2 sequences are ENHRY and SYGVKD. The CDR3 DNA sequence: TGTGCCAGCGAGCCGGGACATCAAGAGACCCAGTACTTC. It specifies CASEPGHQETQYF.

The rearrangement uses TRBV11-2 and TRBJ2-3, with D unresolved. The CDR3 runs 13 residues. The V end lost 0 bases, the J end lost 5 bases, and 6 bases lay between the germline ends. In germline, CDR1 is SGHAT, CDR2 FQNNGV. The CDR3 region has the DNA TGTGCCAGCAGCTTAGATCTAAGAGATACGCAGTATTTT. It codes for CASSLDLRDTQYF.

This clone has only a few counts. V gene TRBV29-1 combines with J gene TRBJ2-5, with 9 bases identical to TRBD1. CDR1 is SQVTM, CDR2 ANQGSEA, per germline. The J segment lost 4 bases and the V segment lost 4 bases, leaving 1 base of the junction unmatched. This CDR3 region has 12 residues. CDR3 nucleotides: TGCAGCGTTGGGACAGGGGCAGAGACCCAGTACTTC. Translating gives CSVGTGAETQYF. The full variable domain, completed using reference TRBV29-1 and TRBJ2-5, is SAVISQKPSRDICQRGTSLTIQCQVDSQVTMMFWYRQQPGQSLTLIATANQGSEATYESGFVIDKFPISRPNLTFSTLTVSNMSPEDSSIYLCSVGTGAETQYFGPGTRLLVL.

This chain links TRBV6-5 with TRBJ2-7; 7 nucleotides line up with TRBD2. Germline V gene lookup returns CDR1 MNHEY and CDR2 SVGAGI. The CDR3 spans 15 residues. V shed 5 bases and J 2 bases; nucleotides not matched to a gene: 9. CDR3 nucleotide sequence: TGTGCCAGCAGTGGCTCGGGGGGACGGACCTACGAGCAGTACTTC. Protein product: CASSGSGGRTYEQYF.

Concerning this clone: Mismatch with germline at one junction end may stem from a read error. This chain links TRBV6-6 with TRBJ1-3, with D uncertain. Germline CDR1 is MNHNY and CDR2 is SVGAGI (reference sequence). The CDR3 runs to 11 residues. The CDR3 region is CASSYRGWRVF. CDR3 DNA sequence: TGTGCCAGCAGTTACCGCGGTTGGCGGGTCTTT.

This clone appeared a few times. The chain recombines TRBV28 with TRBJ1-2; 8 bases match TRBD1. Germline CDR1 is MDHEN and CDR2 is SYDVKM. Unmatched junction bases numbered 6, after V lost 6 bases and J lost 0 bases. This CDR3 spans 15 amino acids. The CDR3 loop reads CASRSTGGTNYGYTF. CDR3 in DNA: TGTGCCAGCAGAAGCACAGGGGGAACTAACTATGGCTACACCTTC.

The rearrangement links TRBV30 to TRBJ1-1; no clear D. The CDR3 has 15 amino acids. Per germline, CDR1 GTSNPN and CDR2 SVGIG (reference sequence). V shed 4 bases and J shed 4 bases, with 19 bases lying between them. CDR3 coding DNA: TGTGCCTGGACTGACCGTTCGGCAGGCTCCACTGAAGCTTTCTTT. It translates to CAWTDRSAGSTEAFF. The full variable domain, in which reference TRBV30 and TRBJ1-1 provide the parts outside the CDR3, is SQTIHQWPATLVQPVGSPLSLECTVEGTSNPNLYWYRQAAGRGLQLLFYSVGIGQISSEVPQNLSASRPQDRQFILSSKKLLLSDSGFYLCAWTDRSAGSTEAFFGQGTRLTVV.

The V and J genes are TRBV5-4 and TRBJ1-5; D uncertain. Trimming removed 0 bases from V and 0 bases from J, with 10 bases in between. Germline CDR1 SGHNT, CDR2 YYREEE (reference sequence). The CDR3 consists of 16 residues. CDR3 sequence reads: CASSLDGQFSNQPQHF. The CDR3 bases are TGTGCCAGCAGCTTGGATGGCCAGTTTAGCAATCAGCCCCAGCATTTT. The full variable domain, completed using reference TRBV5-4 and TRBJ1-5, is ETGVTQSPTHLIKTRGQQVTLRCSSQSGHNTVSWYQQALGQGPQFIFQYYREEENGRGNFPPRFSGLQFPNYSSELNVNALELDDSALYLCASSLDGQFSNQPQHFGDGTRLSIL.

The chain recombines TRBV27 with TRBJ1-1, with 8 bases aligning to TRBD1. Unmatched junction bases numbered 8, after V lost 5 bases and J lost 6 bases. The CDR3 extends over 14 amino acids. Germline V gene lookup returns CDR1 MNHEY and CDR2 SMNVEV (reference sequence). CDR3 DNA: TGTGCCAGCAGTCACCGACAGGGGTTGTCTGAAGCTTTCTTT. Protein sequence: CASSHRQGLSEAFF.

Here the CDR3 reads CAWRVEGEYPFSGANVLTF. The CDR3 nucleotides are TGTGCCTGGAGAGTAGAGGGTGAATATCCCTTCTCTGGGGCCAACGTCCTGACTTTC. V gene TRBV30 combines with J gene TRBJ2-6, with D maybe TRBD2 (5 bases). V gave up 3 bases and J gave up 0 bases, with 21 bases separating them. In germline, CDR1 is GTSNPN, CDR2 SVGIG (reference sequence). The CDR3 has 19 amino acids.

V and J are TRBV30 and TRBJ2-6; D possibly corresponds to TRBD1 (5 bases). The CDR3 extends over 13 amino acids. Trimming took 5 bases from V and 4 from J, leaving 9 bases between them. The germline gives CDR1 GTSNPN, CDR2 SVGIG (reference sequence). The CDR3 nucleotides are TGTGCCTGGGAACGACAGGGGGCCAACGTCCTGACTTTC. Protein product: CAWERQGANVLTF. Filled out from reference TRBV30 and TRBJ2-6, the complete variable domain reads SQTIHQWPATLVQPVGSPLSLECTVEGTSNPNLYWYRQAAGRGLQLLFYSVGIGQISSEVPQNLSASRPQDRQFILSSKKLLLSDSGFYLCAWERQGANVLTFGAGSRLTVL.

The chain combines TRBV29-1 with TRBJ1-2, with D perhaps matching TRBD1 (6 bases). The V gene lost 8 bases and the J gene lost 4 bases, with 17 bases spanning the gap. The CDR3 has 13 residues. The germline gives CDR1 SQVTM, CDR2 ANQGSEA. CDR3 protein: CSIFQGQGYGYTF. CDR3 DNA: TGCAGCATCTTCCAGGGGCAGGGCTATGGCTACACCTTC.

The V gene is TRBV18, the J gene TRBJ2-2, with D possibly called TRBD1 or TRBD2 (5 bases each). The germline V gene encodes CDR1 KGHSH and CDR2 LQKENI. This CDR3 has 17 amino acids. V lost 6 bases to trimming and J lost 0 bases, with 17 bases between them. The chain's CDR3 is CASSPQGRPSNTGELFF. CDR3 DNA: TGTGCCAGCTCCCCTCAGGGACGGCCATCGAACACCGGGGAGCTGTTTTTT.

This clone has just a few counts. The V gene is TRBV27, the J gene TRBJ1-6, with D perhaps matching TRBD1 (6 bases). CDR1 MNHEY and CDR2 SMNVEV come from the germline V gene (reference sequence). V dropped 4 bases and J dropped 10 bases, with 11 bases sitting between them. The CDR3 is made up of 13 amino acids. In DNA form, the CDR3 reads TGTGCCAGCAGTTCCCGGGGGCGGTCACCCCTCCACTTT. This translates into CASSSRGRSPLHF.

CDR3 protein: CASSLDGGSYEQYF. CDR3 bases: TGCGCCAGCAGCTTGGATGGAGGCTCCTACGAGCAGTACTTC. J is TRBJ2-7 and V is TRBV5-1, with D tentatively TRBD2 (5 bases). Trimming pared 0 bases from V and 0 bases from J, leaving 7 bases between. Germline V lookup: CDR1 SGHRS, CDR2 YFSETQ. This CDR3 has 14 amino acids.

The V gene is TRBV10-3, the J gene TRBJ2-5; 8 bases are a match to TRBD1. V lost 10 bases and J lost 4; bases outside the gene matches: 17. CDR1 and CDR2 (germline): ENHRY, SYGVKD. The CDR3 covers 16 residues. The CDR3 here is CASNWRTGQGGETQYF. The CDR3 DNA sequence: TGTGCCAGCAATTGGCGGACCGGACAGGGTGGAGAGACCCAGTACTTC.

This chain uses TRBV15 with TRBJ2-7; TRBD2 might be the D (7 bases). V lost 8 bases to trimming and J lost 4 bases, with 18 bases between them. Germline-derived CDR1 and CDR2 are LNHNV and YYDKDF (reference sequence). The CDR3 has 14 residues. The CDR3 sequence: CATGLGRGGYEQYF. The CDR3 nucleotides are TGTGCCACCGGACTAGGCAGGGGAGGGTACGAGCAGTACTTC. Variable domain in full (rest from reference TRBV15 and TRBJ2-7): DAMVIQNPRYQVTQFGKPVTLSCSQTLNHNVMYWYQQKSSQAPKLLFHYYDKDFNNEADTPDNFQSRRPNTSFCFLDIRSPGLGDTAMYLCATGLGRGGYEQYFGPGTRLTVT.

V gene TRBV14 combines with J gene TRBJ2-5; 10 bases agree with TRBD2. Trimming took 4 bases from V and 2 from J; bases not matched to a gene: 10. Per the germline V gene, CDR1 is SGHDN and CDR2 is FVKESK. There are 17 residues in the CDR3. The CDR3 loop reads CASSPHISGGLQETQYF. The CDR3 DNA is TGTGCCAGCAGCCCACATATTAGCGGGGGGCTTCAAGAGACCCAGTACTTC.

This clone has a single count. This chain connects TRBV19 to TRBJ2-2, with unresolved D. The CDR3 consists of 11 residues. V lost 7 bases and J 4 bases, leaving 4 bases between the germline ends. CDR1 and CDR2 (germline): LNHDA, SQIVND (reference sequence). The DNA for the CDR3 is TGTGCCAGTAAGGGCACCGGGGAGCTGTTTTTT. It translates to CASKGTGELFF.

The count of this clone is one. V gene TRBV9 combines with J gene TRBJ1-2; maybe TRBD1 (6 bases). V lost 6 bases, J lost 4 bases, and 7 bases lay in between. CDR1 SGDLS and CDR2 YYNGEE come from the germline V gene. This CDR3 is 11 amino acids long. CDR3 bases: TGTGCCAGCAAAGGGGGCTATGGCTACACCTTC. Protein product: CASKGGYGYTF. The full variable domain, in which reference TRBV9 and TRBJ1-2 provide the parts outside the CDR3, is DSGVTQTPKHLITATGQRVTLRCSPRSGDLSVYWYQQSLDQGLQFLIQYYNGEERAKGNILERFSAQQFPDLHSELNLSSLELGDSALYFCASKGGYGYTFGSGTRLTVV.

Worth noting for this clone: This sample includes further DNA sequences coding for the same CDR3. The chain recombines TRBV9 with TRBJ1-3; D not resolved. Germline V CDR1 and CDR2: SGDLS, YYNGEE. The CDR3 has 14 amino acids. V lost 0 bases and J lost 0, with 4 bases in between. The CDR3 nucleotides are TGTGCCAGCAGCGTAGGGAGCTCTGGAAACACCATATATTTT. Encoded protein: CASSVGSSGNTIYF.

This chain uses TRBV5-1 with TRBJ2-1, with D possibly TRBD2 on 5 matching bases. Trimming took 4 bases from V and 8 from J, leaving 13 bases between them. CDR1 is SGHRS, CDR2 YFSETQ, per germline. The length of the CDR3 is 13 residues. The CDR3 sequence is CASSPGSWDEQFF. The DNA for the CDR3 is TGCGCCAGCAGCCCTGGGAGTTGGGATGAGCAGTTCTTC.

The chain uses TRBV5-4 and TRBJ1-2; perhaps TRBD1 as D (5 bases). This CDR3 region has 14 residues. Between the trimmed V and J ends, which lost 0 bases and 2 bases, there was a span of 8 bases. Germline CDR1 SGHNT, CDR2 YYREEE (reference sequence). CDR3 sequence reads: CASSLDTGNYGYTF. For the CDR3, the DNA is TGTGCCAGCAGCTTGGATACAGGAAACTATGGCTACACCTTC.

This rearrangement joins TRBV30 to TRBJ2-7; D possibly matches TRBD1 or TRBD2 (5 bases each). CDR1 is GTSNPN, CDR2 SVGIG, per germline (reference sequence). Trimming pared 4 bases from V and 4 bases from J, leaving 11 bases between. This CDR3 region has 12 residues. The CDR3 sequence is CAWTAGRYEQYF. CDR3 DNA: TGTGCCTGGACGGCAGGGAGATACGAGCAGTACTTC.

The V and J genes are TRBV19 and TRBJ2-1, with D perhaps TRBD1 or TRBD2 (5 bases each). Trimming took 1 base from V and 9 from J, leaving 13 bases between them. Germline CDR1 and CDR2: LNHDA and SQIVND (reference sequence). The CDR3 has 14 amino acids. CDR3 loop: CASSIGRGAGEQFF. The DNA for the CDR3 is TGTGCCAGTAGTATAGGACGAGGGGCGGGTGAGCAGTTCTTC. Based on the CDR3 plus reference TRBV19 and TRBJ2-1, the full variable domain is DGGITQSPKYLFRKEGQNVTLSCEQNLNHDAMYWYRQDPGQGLRLIYYSQIVNDFQKGDIAEGYSVSREKKESFPLTVTSAQKNPTAFYLCASSIGRGAGEQFFGPGTRLTVL.

The chain couples TRBV19 to TRBJ2-3, with D possibly called TRBD1 or TRBD2 (5 bases each). Germline V gives CDR1 LNHDA, CDR2 SQIVND (reference sequence). The germline V and J ends were trimmed by 7 bases and 1 base, with 15 bases remaining between them. The CDR3 sequence is 15 residues long. The CDR3 protein is CASNPGTPRTDTQYF. CDR3 DNA: TGTGCCAGTAATCCGGGGACCCCCCGCACAGATACGCAGTATTTT.